This TCR beta chain was identified in a study of CDR3 diversity in severe acne. TCRdb reprocessed the PCR reads via MiXCR and lists one record per CDR3 protein. The profile shows fewer than 100,000 distinct CDR3 sequences, 45% to 60% of them singletons. This clonotype was observed many times. The germline CDR1 and CDR2 sequences are GTSNPN and SVGIG (reference sequence). This CDR3 has 14 amino acids. The ends were cut back, 0 bases at V and 5 bases at J, with 12 bases in the middle. The receptor comes from a male donor in good health, without acne. The chain recombines TRBV30 with TRBJ2-3; perhaps TRBD1 as D (6 bases). Sequences were obtained from blood. CDR3 DNA: TGTGCCTGGAGTGTCTCAGGGGCTATAGATACGCAGTATTTT. The encoded protein is CAWSVSGAIDTQYF.